This T cell receptor (beta chain) derives from a study of T cell responses to AZD1222 COVID-19 vaccine. Assay used: immunoSEQ multiplex PCR; TCRdb lists only in-frame clones, some missing. The sample yields around 50,000 clones, about 89% seen once. The study, taken as a whole, reports: Following two doses of AZD1222, Spike-specific TCR breadth and depth rose. In a largely white British group with more females than males, clonal diversity was possibly underestimated. Samples come after the peak T cell response, not at day 14.

Turning to this clone: Its matching antigen is unknown.

This receptor was identified in an adult who received the AZD1222 COVID-19 vaccine. The starting material was peripheral blood, obtained 28 days after the second AZD1222 dose.

The CDR3 here is CASRPRTGAAGELFF. DNA for the CDR3: TGTGCCAGCAGACCTAGGACAGGGGCTGCCGGGGAGCTGTTTTTT. The chain uses TRBV7-2 and TRBJ2-2; 9 positions match TRBD1. The trim removed 6 bases at V and 6 bases at J, leaving 8 bases unmatched. The V gene's germline CDR1 is SGHTA and CDR2 FQGNSA. The CDR3 runs to 15 residues.